These 20 T cell receptor beta chains came from one sample sequenced in a study of cytomegalovirus exposure and HLA in healthy donors (dated by TCRdb to about 2017). Receptor libraries were prepared by the immunoSEQ multiplex PCR assay. The table was pulled from immuneACCESS by TCRdb, which kept in-frame rearrangements only. Such tables lose some clones; where checked, under half of the loss comes from unresolved V genes, and the rest has no known cause. Counted in this sample were approximately 140,000 clones; 88% of them appeared once. The biggest ten clones account for 7.9% of the sample. Sequenced: PBMCs. These receptors all come from a woman aged 18-30 years in good health and CMV-seropositive.

The gene calls are TRBV6-6 and TRBJ2-2; D perhaps matches TRBD1 (5 bases). Germline lookup yields CDR1 MNHNY and CDR2 SVGAGI (reference sequence). The germline V and J ends were trimmed by 0 bases and 1 base, with 6 bases remaining between them. The length of the CDR3 is 15 residues. The CDR3 protein is CASSYSTGNTGELFF. The CDR3 bases are TGTGCCAGCAGTTACTCTACAGGGAACACCGGGGAGCTGTTTTTT.

With respect to this clone: One end of the junction is discordant with germline, which a read error may explain. The chain employs TRBV5-6 and TRBJ1-2; possibly TRBD1 for D (6 bases). In germline, CDR1 is SGHDT, CDR2 YYEEEE. The CDR3 loop spans 13 amino acids. For the CDR3, the DNA is TGTGCCAGCAGTTTGGGGGGCTCTGACGGCTACACCTTC. Translation gives CASSLGGSDGYTF.

This clone was found a few times. V is TRBV28 and J is TRBJ2-7; D is ambiguous. V lost 6 bases and J lost 3, with 9 bases in between. The CDR3 totals 12 residues. The germline V gene encodes CDR1 MDHEN and CDR2 SYDVKM. CDR3 nucleotide sequence: TGTGCCAGCAGCTCTTCAGTCTACGAGCAGTACTTC. Amino acids: CASSSSVYEQYF.

The chain employs TRBV5-6 and TRBJ2-1, with 7 bases lining up with TRBD2. CDR1 is SGHDT, CDR2 YYEEEE, per germline. V was clipped by 1 base and J by 7 bases; unmatched bases: 14. The CDR3 has 17 residues. The chain's CDR3 is CASSLFSGTKVANEQFF. The CDR3 region has the DNA TGTGCCAGCAGCTTGTTTTCCGGGACTAAAGTCGCGAATGAGCAGTTCTTC.

The chain recombines TRBV11-2 with TRBJ1-4, with D possibly TRBD1 on 5 matching bases. Germline assignment: CDR1 SGHAT and CDR2 FQNNGV. The V and J ends lost 5 bases and 0 bases respectively, with 13 bases between them. The CDR3 is 16 residues long. CDR3 DNA sequence: TGTGCCAGCAGCCCCCGGGGGGGGACAACTAATGAAAAACTGTTTTTT. Translated, it gives CASSPRGGTTNEKLFF. Looking up the rest from reference TRBV11-2 and TRBJ1-4 gives the full variable domain: EAGVAQSPRYKIIEKRQSVAFWCNPISGHATLYWYQQILGQGPKLLIQFQNNGVVDDSQLPKDRFSAERLKGVDSTLKIQPAKLEDSAVYLCASSPRGGTTNEKLFFGSGTQLSVL.

The chain employs TRBV19 and TRBJ2-1; 7 positions match TRBD1. V was pared by 3 bases and J by 6 bases, with 5 bases of the junction left unmatched. Germline CDR1 and CDR2: LNHDA and SQIVND (reference sequence). The CDR3 loop spans 14 amino acids. CDR3 in amino acids: CASSILGQPNEQFF. CDR3 sequence (DNA): TGTGCCAGTAGTATCTTGGGACAGCCCAATGAGCAGTTCTTC.

The chain recombines TRBV19 with TRBJ2-7; tentative D call: TRBD1 (5 bases). There are 14 residues in the CDR3. Germline loops: CDR1 LNHDA, CDR2 SQIVND (reference sequence). V was pared by 3 bases and J by 6 bases, with 15 bases between. This CDR3 reads CASSMGAGWSEQYF. The CDR3 region has the DNA TGTGCCAGTAGTATGGGCGCAGGGTGGTCCGAGCAGTACTTC.

The chain links TRBV29-1 to TRBJ2-5; D is unclear. Trimming left V 4 bases short and J 8 bases short, with 17 bases between. The germline V gene has CDR1 SQVTM and CDR2 ANQGSEA. The CDR3 is 13 amino acids. The CDR3 bases are TGCAGCGTTGTGTACTCGTGGGCAGAAACCCAGTACTTC. Protein product: CSVVYSWAETQYF.

The chain employs TRBV4-2 and TRBJ1-3, with D perhaps matching TRBD1 (5 bases). Trimming left V 4 bases short and J 0 bases short, with 13 bases between. This CDR3 region has 16 residues. Germline values: CDR1 LGHNA, CDR2 YNFKEQ. The CDR3 is CASSLSQGSSGNTIYF. CDR3 bases: TGTGCCAGCAGCCTTTCGCAGGGAAGCTCTGGAAACACCATATATTTT.

The gene calls are TRBV18 and TRBJ1-1; 9 bases line up with TRBD1. CDR3 length equals 16 residues. From germline, CDR1 is KGHSH and CDR2 LQKENI. Losses at the gene ends were 3 bases for V and 5 bases for J; bases not matched to a gene: 10. CDR3 region: CASSPSTGGRRTEAFF. Written as DNA, the CDR3 is TGTGCCAGCTCACCGAGTACAGGGGGCCGGAGAACTGAAGCTTTCTTT.

This sequence joins TRBV7-2 and TRBJ1-1; 7 bases map to TRBD1. The CDR3 is made up of 18 amino acids. The trim removed 2 bases at V and 3 bases at J, leaving 15 bases unmatched. The germline CDR1 and CDR2 sequences are SGHTA and FQGNSA. This CDR3 is CASSLLAAGGTLYTEAFF. The CDR3 DNA reads as TGTGCCAGCAGCTTATTAGCGGCAGGGGGAACCCTCTACACTGAAGCTTTCTTT.

The rearrangement joins TRBV5-4 to TRBJ2-1; 7 nucleotides align to TRBD2. The CDR3 extends over 15 amino acids. Per germline, CDR1 SGHNT and CDR2 YYREEE (reference sequence). V shed 4 bases and J 2 bases; nucleotides not matched to a gene: 6. The CDR3 spells CASSPTSVAYNEQFF. The CDR3 DNA follows: TGTGCCAGCAGCCCTACTAGCGTGGCCTACAATGAGCAGTTCTTC.

The chain is built from TRBV5-6 and TRBJ1-4, with D perhaps matching TRBD1 (6 bases). This CDR3 region has 13 residues. Trimming took off 0 bases at V and 8 bases at J, with 8 bases between the two ends. Per the germline V gene, CDR1 is SGHDT and CDR2 is YYEEEE. CDR3: CASSLDRDEKLFF. In nucleotides, the CDR3 is TGTGCCAGCAGCTTGGACAGGGACGAAAAACTGTTTTTT.

This clone was picked up one time. This sequence joins TRBV29-1 and TRBJ2-1, with 9 bases identical to TRBD2. V lost 5 bases to trimming and J lost 4 bases; unmatched junction nucleotides: 6. Germline CDR1 is SQVTM and CDR2 is ANQGSEA. This CDR3 has 14 amino acids. The CDR3 DNA is TGCAGCGTTTTGACTAGCGGACTTTACAATGAGCAGTTCTTC. Its translation is CSVLTSGLYNEQFF.

There are a few counts of this clone. The V gene is TRBV4-2, the J gene TRBJ2-7, with D tentatively TRBD1 (6 bases). The CDR3 has 13 residues. V lost 2 bases and J lost 3, with 8 bases in between. Germline CDR1 and CDR2: LGHNA and YNFKEQ. The CDR3: CASSQPDSYEQYF. The CDR3 coding sequence is TGTGCCAGCAGCCAACCGGACAGCTACGAGCAGTACTTC.

The V call is TRBV5-4, the J call TRBJ2-1, with D tentatively TRBD2 (6 bases). V was clipped by 4 bases and J by 6 bases, with 14 bases between them. Germline values: CDR1 SGHNT, CDR2 YYREEE (reference sequence). The CDR3 has 14 residues. The CDR3: CASSLPDYLNEQFF. The CDR3 region has the DNA TGTGCCAGCAGCCTTCCGGACTACCTCAATGAGCAGTTCTTC.

The chain is built from TRBV30 and TRBJ2-1; the match to TRBD2 covers 7 bases. V shed 2 bases and J 2 bases; nucleotides not matched to a gene: 3. This CDR3 region has 14 residues. Germline V gives CDR1 GTSNPN, CDR2 SVGIG (reference sequence). The CDR3 reads CAWSTGLAYNEQFF. As DNA, the CDR3 is TGTGCCTGGAGTACCGGACTAGCCTACAATGAGCAGTTCTTC. Based on the CDR3 plus reference TRBV30 and TRBJ2-1, the full variable domain is SQTIHQWPATLVQPVGSPLSLECTVEGTSNPNLYWYRQAAGRGLQLLFYSVGIGQISSEVPQNLSASRPQDRQFILSSKKLLLSDSGFYLCAWSTGLAYNEQFFGPGTRLTVL.

The chain employs TRBV5-5 and TRBJ2-1; D unresolved. Germline V lookup: CDR1 SGHKS, CDR2 YYEKEE (reference sequence). The CDR3 runs to 15 residues. Trimming took 0 bases from V and 3 from J, leaving 10 bases between them. CDR3 residues: CASSLGSHLYNEQFF. CDR3 DNA: TGTGCCAGCAGCTTGGGAAGCCACCTCTACAATGAGCAGTTCTTC. The variable domain in full, with the rest retrieved from reference TRBV5-5 and TRBJ2-1, is DAGVTQSPTHLIKTRGQQVTLRCSPISGHKSVSWYQQVLGQGPQFIFQYYEKEERGRGNFPDRFSARQFPNYSSELNVNALLLGDSALYLCASSLGSHLYNEQFFGPGTRLTVL.

The rearrangement joins TRBV7-3 to TRBJ2-3; tentatively, D is TRBD2 (5 bases). V was pared by 4 bases and J by 9 bases, with 11 bases between. Germline V gene lookup returns CDR1 SGHTA and CDR2 FQGTGA. The CDR3 is 12 amino acids. In DNA, the CDR3 is TGTGCCAGCAGCTCTACGAGGGAAACGCAGTATTTT. Protein: CASSSTRETQYF.

A single count supports this clone. The gene calls are TRBV30 and TRBJ2-5, with a tentative D call TRBD2 (5 bases). The DNA end favors TRBJ2-7, so the J call may be wrong. The CDR3 extends over 13 amino acids. Germline-derived CDR1 and CDR2 are GTSNPN and SVGIG (reference sequence). This CDR3 is CAWSVRGNYEQYF. CDR3 nucleotide sequence: TGTGCCTGGAGTGTTCGGGGTAACTACGAGCAGTACTTC.